What follows are 23 T cell receptor beta chains derived from one specimen sequenced in a study of response to subunit inactivated influenza vaccine. TCRdb redid the calling of the RT-PCR reads with MiXCR, one entry per CDR3 protein. This sample carries 650,000 or so distinct CDR3 sequences, 11% to 15% of them seen once, and the ten largest clones take approximately 7.6%. The sequencing used PBMCs from blood, collected approximately 15 days before vaccination. These receptors came from a man over 45 who received an inactivated influenza vaccine.

The sample holds a few counts of this clonotype. V usage is TRBV4-2 and J usage is TRBJ2-1, with 10 bases identical to TRBD2. The CDR3 spans 15 residues. V lost 6 bases, J lost 6 bases, and 8 bases stayed unmatched. Germline CDR1 LGHNA, CDR2 YNFKEQ. The CDR3 DNA reads as TGTGCCAGCAGGGAATCTAGCGGGAGAAGCAATGAGCAGTTCTTC. As protein: CASRESSGRSNEQFF.

The sample holds a few counts of this clonotype. The CDR3 loop is CASSPTNSNQPQHF. CDR3 nucleotides: TGTGCCAGCTCACCGACAAATAGCAATCAGCCCCAGCATTTT. The rearrangement joins TRBV18 to TRBJ1-5; no clear D gene. The CDR3 consists of 14 residues. Germline assignment: CDR1 KGHSH and CDR2 LQKENI. V gave up 3 bases and J gave up 0 bases, with 6 bases separating them.

There are a few counts of this clonotype. This rearrangement joins TRBV4-3 to TRBJ1-2, with D possibly TRBD1 on 6 matching bases. Germline CDR1 reads LGHNA; CDR2 reads YSLEER. There are 17 residues in the CDR3. Trimming removed 0 bases at V and 4 bases at J, with 18 bases between. CDR3 DNA: TGCGCCAGCAGCCAAGATGTCGCCGGGGGCCGAGGCTATGGCTACACCTTC. Encoded protein: CASSQDVAGGRGYGYTF.

This clonotype was found a few times. The chain carries TRBV28 and TRBJ1-2; 12 bases match TRBD1. Germline lookup yields CDR1 MDHEN and CDR2 SYDVKM. V shed 5 bases, J shed 4 bases, and the junction held 11 bases outside the gene matches. This CDR3 region has 17 residues. The CDR3: CASSMTGTGGAVYGYTF. The CDR3 DNA reads as TGTGCCAGCAGTATGACCGGGACAGGGGGCGCTGTCTATGGCTACACCTTC.

V gene TRBV7-3 combines with J gene TRBJ1-2, with a tentative D call TRBD1 (5 bases). Germline CDR1 and CDR2: SGHTA and FQGTGA. The CDR3 is made up of 15 amino acids. The V gene lost 4 bases and the J gene lost 5 bases, with 17 bases spanning the gap. CDR3 loop: CASSSGPYKGYGYTF. The CDR3 nucleotides are TGTGCCAGCAGCTCGGGGCCCTATAAAGGGTATGGCTACACCTTC.

The CDR3 loop is CASSEWGEQYF. CDR3 in DNA: TGTGCCAGCAGTGAATGGGGTGAGCAGTACTTC. The chain recombines TRBV2 with TRBJ2-7; D call uncertain. The CDR3 consists of 11 residues. Germline V gene data show CDR1 as SNHLY and CDR2 as FYNNEI. The ends were cut back, 2 bases at V and 7 bases at J, with 6 bases in the middle.

There are a few counts of this clonotype. The rearrangement uses TRBV9 and TRBJ2-1; TRBD2 is a possible D gene (6 bases). The CDR3 has 15 amino acids. Germline V gene sequence: CDR1 SGDLS, CDR2 YYNGEE. V was clipped by 3 bases and J by 6 bases, with 16 bases between them. The CDR3 region has the DNA TGTGCCAGCAGCGGCGGGGCAGGGCCCGTCAATGAGCAGTTCTTC. Protein: CASSGGAGPVNEQFF. Complete variable domain (other parts from reference TRBV9 and TRBJ2-1): DSGVTQTPKHLITATGQRVTLRCSPRSGDLSVYWYQQSLDQGLQFLIQYYNGEERAKGNILERFSAQQFPDLHSELNLSSLELGDSALYFCASSGGAGPVNEQFFGPGTRLTVL.

This clonotype appeared many times. The chain joins TRBV12-3 or TRBV12-4 to TRBJ1-3; D might be TRBD1 (6 bases). V shed 8 bases and J shed 2 bases, with 19 bases lying between them. There are 16 residues in the CDR3. CDR3 residues: CASVIRGGGAGNTIYF. The CDR3 bases are TGTGCCAGCGTAATCCGTGGGGGGGGCGCTGGAAACACCATATATTTT.

As DNA, the CDR3 is TGCGCCAGCAGCCTCTCCGGGACAGCAGACTACGAGCAGTACTTC. Protein sequence: CASSLSGTADYEQYF. The chain recombines TRBV4-1 with TRBJ2-7; 7 nucleotides line up with TRBD1. Germline V lookup: CDR1 MGHRA, CDR2 YSYEKL. This CDR3 has 15 amino acids. With V trimmed by 4 bases and J by 3 bases, 9 bases remained unmatched.

This clonotype appeared many times. The chain has TRBV15 and TRBJ2-3, with TRBD2 matching 13 bases. This CDR3 spans 17 amino acids. The V segment lost 3 bases and the J segment 3 bases; nucleotides outside the gene matches: 6. Germline V gives CDR1 LNHNV, CDR2 YYDKDF (reference sequence). The CDR3 DNA reads as TGTGCCACCAGCAGCTCCAGACTAGCGGGAGGAACAGATACGCAGTATTTT. It translates to CATSSSRLAGGTDTQYF. The complete variable domain, with remaining parts taken from reference TRBV15 and TRBJ2-3, reads DAMVIQNPRYQVTQFGKPVTLSCSQTLNHNVMYWYQQKSSQAPKLLFHYYDKDFNNEADTPDNFQSRRPNTSFCFLDIRSPGLGDTAMYLCATSSSRLAGGTDTQYFGPGTRLTVL.

The chain recombines TRBV12-3 or TRBV12-4 with TRBJ2-4, with D possibly TRBD2 on 6 matching bases. The CDR3 is 12 amino acids. V shed 8 bases and J shed 5 bases, with 10 bases lying between them. CDR3: CASFGGENIQYF. The CDR3 DNA follows: TGTGCCAGCTTCGGCGGGGAAAACATTCAGTACTTC.

The sample holds a few counts of this clonotype. This chain connects TRBV7-6 to TRBJ2-3; TRBD2 agrees at 10 bases. V shed 2 bases, J shed 5 bases, and the junction held 7 bases outside the gene matches. The CDR3 length is 16 residues. CDR1 SGHVS and CDR2 FNYEAQ come from the germline V gene. In DNA, the CDR3 is TGTGCCAGCAGCTTAAAACTAGCGGGATACGAAGATACGCAGTATTTT. Amino acid sequence: CASSLKLAGYEDTQYF.

The chain carries TRBV7-9 and TRBJ2-7; possibly TRBD1 for D (7 bases). Trimming took off 5 bases at V and 7 bases at J, with 21 bases between the two ends. Germline lookup yields CDR1 SEHNR and CDR2 FQNEAQ (reference sequence). CDR3 size: 15 residues. Here the CDR3 DNA reads TGTGCCAGCAGCACCGGAATGACAGGGACTGGGGAGCAGTACTTC. It encodes CASSTGMTGTGEQYF.

This clonotype occurred many times. Relative to the germline gene, one junction end is altered; a read error may explain this. J is TRBJ1-4 and V is TRBV12-3 or TRBV12-4; D remains unclear. CDR3 length equals 13 residues. The CDR3 nucleotides read TGCGCCAGCAGCTTGGGAGCGAGAGAAAAACTGTTTTTT. Protein sequence: CASSLGAREKLFF.

J is TRBJ2-3 and V is TRBV4-3; perhaps TRBD2 as D (6 bases). Germline-derived CDR1 and CDR2 are LGHNA and YSLEER. The CDR3 has 18 amino acids. With 0 bases removed from V and 2 bases from J, the gap between germline ends came to 18 bases. This CDR3 reads CASSQEGQAGRPTDTQYF. CDR3 DNA: TGCGCCAGCAGCCAAGAAGGGCAGGCGGGACGACCCACAGATACGCAGTATTTT.

This clonotype was seen repeatedly, ten times or more. The rearrangement joins TRBV6-2 or TRBV6-3 to TRBJ2-1; maybe TRBD2 (5 bases). The V end lost 0 bases, the J end lost 1 base, and 16 bases lay between the germline ends. CDR3 length equals 18 residues. The germline V gene has CDR1 MNHEY and CDR2 SVGEGT. The CDR3 here is CASSYSLRGLPSYNEQFF. The CDR3 DNA sequence: TGTGCCAGCAGTTACTCGTTGCGCGGACTCCCGTCCTACAATGAGCAGTTCTTC.

The CDR3 reads CSVVRKGTQYF. CDR3 coding DNA: TGCAGCGTTGTGAGAAAGGGAACGCAGTATTTT. The rearrangement uses TRBV29-1 and TRBJ2-3; no definite D call. CDR1 and CDR2 from the germline V gene are SQVTM and ANQGSEA. Trimming pared 4 bases from V and 9 bases from J, leaving 11 bases between. The CDR3 spans 11 residues.

There are a few counts of this clonotype. This chain joins TRBV20-1 and TRBJ2-1, with D hard to call. The germline CDR1 and CDR2 sequences are DFQATT and SNEGSKA (reference sequence). With 0 bases removed from V and 7 bases from J, the gap between germline ends came to 16 bases. The CDR3 runs 15 residues. In nucleotides, the CDR3 is TGCAGTGCTAGAGATCTTCGTTCGGGCTGGAATGAGCAGTTCTTC. Protein product: CSARDLRSGWNEQFF.

The V and J genes are TRBV6-2 or TRBV6-3 and TRBJ2-1, with 9 bases identical to TRBD1. V gave up 10 bases and J gave up 2 bases; unmatched junction bases: 6. The CDR3 has 14 amino acids. Per germline, CDR1 MNHEY and CDR2 SVGEGT. DNA of the CDR3: TGTGCCACCGCCGGGACAGGGACCTACAATGAGCAGTTCTTC. Translating gives CATAGTGTYNEQFF.

This clonotype has a handful of counts. The chain employs TRBV12-3 or TRBV12-4 and TRBJ1-2, with TRBD1 matching over 7 bases. This CDR3 is 15 amino acids long. J was trimmed by 8 bases and V by 5 bases; bases with no gene match: 14. CDR3 nucleotide sequence: TGTGCCAGCAGTGAGGGGAGGGGGCAGGGCCGCGGCTACACCTTC. Residues: CASSEGRGQGRGYTF.

The chain links TRBV28 to TRBJ1-1; 10 bases are a match to TRBD1. This CDR3 spans 14 amino acids. V dropped 8 bases and J dropped 9; count of bases not matched to a gene: 12. From germline, CDR1 is MDHEN and CDR2 SYDVKM. The CDR3 protein is CASVVGQGFLKAFF. The CDR3 DNA reads TGTGCCAGCGTAGTGGGACAGGGGTTTTTGAAAGCTTTCTTT.

This clonotype was counted a few times. The chain carries TRBV10-2 and TRBJ2-7; D is unclear. CDR3 length: 14 residues. Germline values: CDR1 WSHSY, CDR2 SAAADI. Trimming cost V 4 bases and J 1 base, with 11 bases left between them. The CDR3, as DNA: TGCGCCAGCAGTGCGGGCCCAAGATCCTACGAGCAGTACTTC. Its translation is CASSAGPRSYEQYF.

For this clonotype: Since a much larger clone is just one base distant, this may be a read error. The chain combines TRBV7-2 with TRBJ2-7; no firm D call. CDR3 length: 14 amino acids. Germline V CDR1 and CDR2: SGHTA, FQGNSA. CDR3 coding DNA: TGTGCCAACAGCTTAGGCGCGGCATCCTACGAGCAGTACTTC. Protein sequence: CANSLGAASYEQYF.